This entry is about one TCR beta chain. It was from 20-30 mg of unsorted bulk tissue that RNA and DNA were co-extracted. The entry originates in a study of tumor-infiltrating lymphocytes in primary liver carcinoma. Constant-region priming of around 530 ng total RNA yielded TCR beta cDNA. Generation of the TCR beta libraries relied on three nested multiplex PCR rounds using slightly modified ARM-PCR. PCR rounds one and two used TRBV1-TRBV30 forward primers with a C-beta reverse primer for approximately 11 cycles each. TCRdb fed the multiplex PCR reads into MiXCR, producing one record per CDR3 protein. The data hold 90,000 to 110,000 distinct CDR3 sequences, with approximately 80% observed a single time. Germline V gene data show CDR1 as SQVTM and CDR2 as ANQGSEA. The CDR3 contains 15 residues.

This receptor was obtained from a middle-aged man with primary liver carcinoma and hepatitis B virus infection. The chain is built from TRBV29-1 and TRBJ2-3; a possible D gene is TRBD1 (5 bases). The DNA matches TRBJ1-5 better at its end, which makes the J call doubtful. Sequencing input: liver tumor tissue from sampling region 3. This sample's subset: tumor region T3, left-lateral pole. CDR3: CSVEGRAGITATQHF. DNA for the CDR3: TGCAGCGTTGAGGGCAGGGCCGGCATCACAGCTACGCAGCATTTT.